Listed here is a single TCR beta chain. TCRdb re-called the RT-PCR reads with MiXCR, one entry per CDR3 protein. The sample has approximately 680,000 distinct CDR3 sequences; approximately 14% are singletons. CDR1 and CDR2 (germline): SNHLY, FYNNEI. This CDR3 is 15 amino acids long. V shed 6 bases and J 4 bases; nucleotides not matched to a gene: 12. This entry is derived from a study of response to subunit inactivated influenza vaccine. This chain connects TRBV2 to TRBJ2-7; 7 positions match TRBD1. The specimen comprised PBMCs from blood, sampled approximately 12 days after vaccination. The sequence was obtained from a man over 45 who received an inactivated influenza vaccine. The chain's CDR3 is CASRATGTVQYEQYF. The CDR3 DNA reads as TGTGCCAGCAGGGCGACCGGGACAGTACAATACGAGCAGTACTTC.